These 5 T cell receptor beta chains came from one sample sequenced in a study of tumor and adjacent non-tumor tissue in lung cancer. The library came from three nested PCR rounds adapted from ARM-PCR protocols. TCRdb reanalysed the multiplex PCR reads using MiXCR and keeps one entry per CDR3 protein. The top ten hold about 9.5% of the sample, which has about 79,000 distinct CDR3 sequences, over 55% seen once. The template was RNA from unsorted bulk tissue. The sequenced sample was lung tumor tissue. Source of these receptors: a middle-aged woman with non-small cell lung cancer.

Regarding this clonotype: Without the conserved terminal phenylalanine or tryptophan, this CDR3 likely stems from a read error. CDR3 loop: CASYAGNEQFV. For the CDR3, the DNA is TGCGCCAGCTATGCGGGAAATGAGCAGTTCGTC. The genes are TRBV4-1 and TRBJ2-1; a possible D gene is TRBD2 (6 bases). V dropped 8 bases and J dropped 7 bases, with 9 bases sitting between them. CDR1 is MGHRA, CDR2 YSYEKL, per germline. The CDR3 totals 11 residues.

As concerns this clonotype: One end of the junction does not line up with germline, which may come from a read error. J is TRBJ2-1 and V is TRBV28; no definite D call. The CDR3 covers 16 residues. Germline CDR1 and CDR2: MDHEN and SYDVKM. Here the CDR3 DNA reads TGTGCTAGCAGTTTCCCCCAGGCTTTACAAGACGATGAGCAGTTCTTC. It specifies CASSFPQALQDDEQFF.

The sample holds many counts of this clonotype. This chain links TRBV20-1 with TRBJ2-1; D may be TRBD2 (7 bases). The CDR3 is made up of 15 amino acids. In germline, CDR1 is DFQATT, CDR2 SNEGSKA (reference sequence). V was pared by 5 bases and J by 6 bases, with 20 bases between. CDR3 sequence (DNA): TGCAGTGCTCCTCTAGGGGGGGGGGCTAGCAATGAGCAGTTCTTC. It translates to CSAPLGGGASNEQFF.

This clonotype was recorded many times. J is TRBJ2-7 and V is TRBV28, with 12 bases fitting TRBD2. This CDR3 region has 15 residues. The J segment lost 0 bases and the V segment lost 6 bases, leaving 3 bases of the junction unmatched. Looked up from germline, CDR1 is MDHEN and CDR2 is SYDVKM. CDR3 residues: CASRRTSGNSYEQYF. The CDR3 nucleotides read TGTGCCAGCAGGAGGACTAGCGGGAACTCCTACGAGCAGTACTTC. The variable domain in full, completed from reference TRBV28 and TRBJ2-7, reads DVKVTQSSRYLVKRTGEKVFLECVQDMDHENMFWYRQDPGLGLRLIYFSYDVKMKEKGDIPEGYSVSREKKERFSLILESASTNQTSMYLCASRRTSGNSYEQYFGPGTRLTVT.

In the case of this clonotype: One junction end does not reproduce the germline sequence, and a read error may be involved. V gene TRBV6-6 combines with J gene TRBJ2-7; 7 bases line up with TRBD1. The CDR3 runs 13 residues. Germline CDR1 reads MNHNY; CDR2 reads SVGAGI (reference sequence). The CDR3: CASSRIGGAEQYF. The CDR3 nucleotides read TGTGCCAGCAGTAGGATAGGGGGCGCCGAGCAGTATTTC.